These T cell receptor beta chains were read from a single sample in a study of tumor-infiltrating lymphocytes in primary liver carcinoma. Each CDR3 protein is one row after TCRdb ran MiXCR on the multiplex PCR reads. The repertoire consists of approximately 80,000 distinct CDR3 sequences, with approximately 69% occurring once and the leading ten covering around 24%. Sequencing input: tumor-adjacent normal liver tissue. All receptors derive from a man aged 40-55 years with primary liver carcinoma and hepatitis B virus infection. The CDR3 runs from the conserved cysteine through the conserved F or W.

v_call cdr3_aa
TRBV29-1 CSVEDNRGQETQYF
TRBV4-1 CASSQGSVRDAATQYF
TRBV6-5 CASIPNRGGHMQYF
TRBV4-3 CASNQGVGTGGYEQYF
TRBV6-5 CAGNLFSGSLAYEQYF
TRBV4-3 CASSQVRWETQYF
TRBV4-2 CASSPEGGGTINTQYF
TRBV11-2 CTSSLGDRGSQYF
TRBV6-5 CASSYRDRRYEQYF
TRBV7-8 CASSLLGDSGRTNEQFF
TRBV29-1 CRVDGGAGSYNEQFF
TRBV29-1 CSVEAGQGRGYNVQFF
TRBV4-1 CASSQTGTIGSNEQYF
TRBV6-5 CASSAGLAEAETQYF
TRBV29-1 CSVEGLKGGTTGELFF
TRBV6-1 CANGVRGRETQYF
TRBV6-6 CASSTEGTTEAFF